Listed here are 10 T cell receptor beta chains from one sample, sequenced in a study of T cells in Graves' hyperthyroidism and ophthalmopathy. Amplified TCR beta CDR3 regions derived from RNA transcripts. A set of HTBI primers served as the primers for a first-round RT-PCR of the TCR CDR3. TCRdb reprocessed the multiplex PCR reads with MiXCR, giving one entry per CDR3 protein. The sample has roughly 700,000 distinct CDR3 sequences, around a third seen once. Specimen: blood. The source is a woman in her thirties or forties with Graves' hyperthyroidism.

This clonotype was recorded a few times. The chain joins TRBV7-2 to TRBJ1-6; D might be TRBD1 (6 bases). The CDR3 is 12 residues long. The V and J ends lost 5 bases and 12 bases respectively, with 11 bases between them. Germline V CDR1 and CDR2: SGHTA, FQGNSA. CDR3 DNA: TGTGCCAGCAGCACCCAGGGGTTACCCCTCCACTTT. This sequence encodes CASSTQGLPLHF.

The chain carries TRBV20-1 and TRBJ1-1; 7 nucleotides match TRBD1. Germline loops: CDR1 DFQATT, CDR2 SNEGSKA (reference sequence). CDR3 length: 15 amino acids. Unmatched junction bases numbered 16, after V lost 6 bases and J lost 6 bases. CDR3 coding DNA: TGCAGTGCCGACCGTCGGGAGGGGGCTGGCCCTGAAGCTTTCTTT. Translation: CSADRREGAGPEAFF.

In its sample, this clonotype was seen a few times. The chain has TRBV29-1 and TRBJ1-4; D is undetermined. Germline loops: CDR1 SQVTM, CDR2 ANQGSEA. Trimming stripped 1 base from V and 1 base from J, with 4 bases between. The CDR3 sequence is 13 residues long. The chain's CDR3 is CSVEGGTNEKLFF. CDR3 coding DNA: TGCAGCGTTGAAGGGGGAACTAATGAAAAACTGTTTTTT.

This clonotype has just one count. J is TRBJ2-5 and V is TRBV20-1; 7 nucleotides agree with TRBD1. J gave up 10 bases and V 1 base, and 12 bases lay outside the gene matches. Germline V lookup: CDR1 DFQATT, CDR2 SNEGSKA (reference sequence). The CDR3 is 14 residues long. As DNA, the CDR3 is TGCAGTGCTAGAGGAGGCAGGGGGACAGATAGCCAGTACTTC. It specifies CSARGGRGTDSQYF.

The rearrangement joins TRBV20-1 to TRBJ2-7, with TRBD2 matching over 8 bases. The CDR3 runs 15 residues. The V and J ends lost 6 bases and 2 bases, in that order; junction bases with no gene match: 12. Looked up from germline, CDR1 is DFQATT and CDR2 is SNEGSKA (reference sequence). The CDR3 DNA reads as TGCAGTGCGCGACGGGGACTAGGTCCCACCTACGAGCAGTACTTC. It encodes CSARRGLGPTYEQYF.

This clonotype appeared many times. The chain uses TRBV5-5 and TRBJ2-7; no clear D. CDR1 is SGHKS and CDR2 is YYEKEE in the germline V gene (reference sequence). Trimming removed 4 bases at V and 0 bases at J, with 14 bases between. The CDR3 extends over 15 amino acids. This CDR3 is CASSPAVVTSYEQYF. The DNA for the CDR3 is TGTGCCAGCAGCCCGGCGGTGGTGACCTCCTACGAGCAGTACTTC. Full variable domain (rest looked up from reference TRBV5-5 and TRBJ2-7): DAGVTQSPTHLIKTRGQQVTLRCSPISGHKSVSWYQQVLGQGPQFIFQYYEKEERGRGNFPDRFSARQFPNYSSELNVNALLLGDSALYLCASSPAVVTSYEQYFGPGTRLTVT.

The J gene is TRBJ2-7, the V gene TRBV6-1, with TRBD2 matching 8 bases. The DNA end lines up better with TRBJ2-1; the J call may be wrong. Germline V gene lookup returns CDR1 MNHNS and CDR2 SASEGT. The CDR3 is made up of 14 amino acids. The CDR3 DNA follows: TGTGCCAGCAGTGAAAGCGGGAGATACAATGAGCAGTTCTTC. As protein: CASSESGRYNEQFF.

At least ten counts were recorded for this clonotype. The V and J genes are TRBV29-1 and TRBJ1-4, with 8 bases that match TRBD1. Trimming at V came to 4 bases and at J to 0 bases, leaving 4 bases not matched to a gene. The CDR3 is 15 amino acids. CDR1 is SQVTM and CDR2 is ANQGSEA in the germline V gene. The CDR3 spells CSVVRTGTTNEKLFF. The CDR3 DNA reads TGCAGCGTTGTCAGGACAGGGACAACTAATGAAAAACTGTTTTTT.

This clonotype occurred many times. The chain carries TRBV14 and TRBJ1-6; perhaps TRBD1 as D (5 bases). This CDR3 is 14 amino acids long. Trimming stripped 2 bases from V and 9 bases from J, with 11 bases between. The germline gives CDR1 SGHDN, CDR2 FVKESK. CDR3 DNA sequence: TGTGCCAGCAGCCAACTTGGGGGAGGTTCACCCCTCCACTTT. Its protein product is CASSQLGGGSPLHF.

The chain couples TRBV29-1 to TRBJ2-7; D unclear. The V gene lost 4 bases and the J gene lost 7 bases, with 14 bases spanning the gap. Germline CDR1 is SQVTM and CDR2 is ANQGSEA. This CDR3 is built from 12 residues. This chain's CDR3 is CSVGSGYNEQYF. The CDR3 DNA is TGCAGCGTTGGGTCAGGTTACAATGAGCAGTACTTC.